This TCR beta chain originates from a study of blood T cell repertoires in COVID-19. Study-wide context: From T cells, B-cell-depleted T cells, or PBMCs came the material, which was cDNA or gDNA.

Original data processing: Nucleated cell counts were estimated from reference gene primer amplification. Sequencing was performed with immunoSEQ multiplex PCR; in TCRdb, only in-frame clones are kept and a portion is missing. V and J calls and clone size are given by that table; D and trimming were obtained from the DNA. Here the sample spans some 65,000 clones, 70% to 90% being singletons. Recruited during active infection, patients (from Seattle) were subsequently followed longitudinally. This clone was counted a single time. V gave up 4 bases and J gave up 9 bases, with 20 bases separating them. CDR1 and CDR2 (germline): SGDLS, YYNGEE. The length of the CDR3 is 15 residues.

Specimen: peripheral blood. V is TRBV9 and J is TRBJ2-1; D is perhaps TRBD2 (5 bases). The source is a man aged 40-50 years with COVID-19, enrolled during active disease. The CDR3 spells CASSPLGESRGEQFF. The CDR3 bases are TGTGCCAGCAGCCCCCTCGGGGAATCACGTGGTGAGCAGTTCTTC. Combining the CDR3 with reference TRBV9 and TRBJ2-1 gives the whole variable domain DSGVTQTPKHLITATGQRVTLRCSPRSGDLSVYWYQQSLDQGLQFLIQYYNGEERAKGNILERFSAQQFPDLHSELNLSSLELGDSALYFCASSPLGESRGEQFFGPGTRLTVL.